This T cell receptor (beta chain) was captured by sequencing in a study of PD-L1 blockade in urothelial cancer. After removal of 3 bases from V and 4 bases from J, the junction contained 6 bases not matched to a gene. Germline CDR1 and CDR2: LNHDA and SQIVND (reference sequence). The CDR3 loop spans 15 amino acids. Sequenced by immunoSEQ multiplex PCR; TCRdb stores in-frame clones only, minus some. The repertoire consists of more than 50,000 clones, with almost 85% occurring once and the leading ten covering roughly 4%. This specimen consisted of PBMCs, obtained around atezolizumab (anti-PD-L1) treatment. The chain links TRBV19 to TRBJ2-5, with 9 bases identical to TRBD1. This receptor was taken from a man in his 70s with urothelial cancer. The CDR3 sequence: CASSILPGQGETQYF. CDR3 nucleotide sequence: TGTGCCAGTAGTATCTTACCGGGACAGGGAGAGACCCAGTACTTC.